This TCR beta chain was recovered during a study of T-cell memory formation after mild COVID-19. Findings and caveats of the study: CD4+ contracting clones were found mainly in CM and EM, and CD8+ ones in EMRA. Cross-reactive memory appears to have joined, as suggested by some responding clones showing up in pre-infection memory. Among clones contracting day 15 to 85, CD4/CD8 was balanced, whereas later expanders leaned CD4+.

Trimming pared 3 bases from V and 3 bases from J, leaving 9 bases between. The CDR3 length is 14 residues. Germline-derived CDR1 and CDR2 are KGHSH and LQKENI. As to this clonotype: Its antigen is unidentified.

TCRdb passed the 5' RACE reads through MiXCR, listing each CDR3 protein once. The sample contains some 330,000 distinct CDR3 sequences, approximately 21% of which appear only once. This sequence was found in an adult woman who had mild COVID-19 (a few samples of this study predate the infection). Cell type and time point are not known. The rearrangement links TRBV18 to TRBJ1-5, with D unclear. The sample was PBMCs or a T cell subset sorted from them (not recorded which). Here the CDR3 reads CASSPQKVNQPQHF. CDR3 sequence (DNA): TGTGCCAGCTCACCCCAAAAAGTCAATCAGCCCCAGCATTTT. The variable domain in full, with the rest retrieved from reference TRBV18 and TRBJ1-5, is NAGVMQNPRHLVRRRGQEARLRCSPMKGHSHVYWYRQLPEEGLKFMVYLQKENIIDESGMPKERFSAEFPKEGPSILRIQQVVRGDSAAYFCASSPQKVNQPQHFGDGTRLSIL.